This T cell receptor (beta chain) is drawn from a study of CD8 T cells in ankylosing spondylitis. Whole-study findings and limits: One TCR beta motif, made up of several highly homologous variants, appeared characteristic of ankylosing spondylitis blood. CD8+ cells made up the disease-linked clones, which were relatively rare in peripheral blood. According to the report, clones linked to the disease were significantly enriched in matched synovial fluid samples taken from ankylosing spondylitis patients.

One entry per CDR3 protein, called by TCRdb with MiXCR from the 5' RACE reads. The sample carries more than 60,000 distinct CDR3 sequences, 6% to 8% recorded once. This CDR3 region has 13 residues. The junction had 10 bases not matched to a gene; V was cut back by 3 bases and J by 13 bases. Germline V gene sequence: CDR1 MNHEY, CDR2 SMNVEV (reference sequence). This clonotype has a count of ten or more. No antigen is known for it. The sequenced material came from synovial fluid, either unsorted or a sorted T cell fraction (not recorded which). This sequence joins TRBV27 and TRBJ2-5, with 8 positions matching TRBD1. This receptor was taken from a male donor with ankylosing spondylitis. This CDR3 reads CASSFSQDRVGYF. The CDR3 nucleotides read TGTGCCAGCAGTTTTTCCCAGGACAGGGTGGGGTACTTC.